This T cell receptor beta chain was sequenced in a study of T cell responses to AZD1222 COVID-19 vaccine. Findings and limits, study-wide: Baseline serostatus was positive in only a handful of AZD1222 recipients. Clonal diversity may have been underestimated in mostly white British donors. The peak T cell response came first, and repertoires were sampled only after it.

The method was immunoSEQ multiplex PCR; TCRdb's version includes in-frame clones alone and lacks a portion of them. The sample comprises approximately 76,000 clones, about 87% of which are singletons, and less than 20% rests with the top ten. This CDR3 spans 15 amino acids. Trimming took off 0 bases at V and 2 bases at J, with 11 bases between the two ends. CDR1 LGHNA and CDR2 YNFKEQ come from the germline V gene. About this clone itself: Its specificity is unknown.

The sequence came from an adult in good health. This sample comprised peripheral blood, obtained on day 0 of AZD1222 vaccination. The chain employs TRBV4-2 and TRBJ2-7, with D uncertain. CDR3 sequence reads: CASSQEKGITYEQYF. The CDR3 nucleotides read TGTGCCAGCAGCCAAGAGAAAGGGATTACCTACGAGCAGTACTTC.